The 10 T cell receptor beta chains below all came from one sample that was sequenced in a study of CD8 T cells in ankylosing spondylitis. What these receptors recognize is not known. Each CDR3 protein is one row after TCRdb ran MiXCR on the 5' RACE reads. The sample carries 450,000 or so distinct CDR3 sequences, 25% to 30% recorded once. The study's findings and limits: For ankylosing spondylitis blood, a TCR beta motif of under 10 highly homologous variants appeared characteristic.

The sequencing input was blood, either unsorted or a sorted T cell fraction (not recorded which). The receptor source for this set is a male donor with ankylosing spondylitis.

This clonotype was found a few times. The chain has TRBV5-1 and TRBJ2-3; 9 nucleotides line up with TRBD2. The CDR3 totals 17 residues. Germline V lookup: CDR1 SGHRS, CDR2 YFSETQ. Losses at the gene ends were 1 base for V and 5 bases for J; bases not matched to a gene: 11. CDR3 coding DNA: TGCGCCAGCAGCTTGAATGGCGGGAGGGATTTCGGAGATACGCAGTATTTT. Its protein is CASSLNGGRDFGDTQYF.

This clonotype showed up just a few times. The gene calls are TRBV5-1 and TRBJ2-1; 14 nucleotides agree with TRBD2. Germline V gene data show CDR1 as SGHRS and CDR2 as YFSETQ. The CDR3 has 16 amino acids. Trimming took 4 bases from V and 5 from J; bases not matched to a gene: 5. CDR3 coding DNA: TGCGCCAGCAGCACCGGGACTAGCGGGAGTAACAATGAGCAGTTCTTC. Protein product: CASSTGTSGSNNEQFF.

The chain joins TRBV3-1 to TRBJ1-2; no clear D. This CDR3 is built from 15 residues. Germline assignment: CDR1 LGHDT and CDR2 YNNKEL (reference sequence). Trimming took 1 base from V and 3 from J, leaving 12 bases between them. The CDR3 DNA follows: TGTGCCAGCAGCCAAGGTGAAGGGAGGGACTATGGCTACACCTTC. As protein: CASSQGEGRDYGYTF.

The DNA of the CDR3 is TGTGCCAGCAGCCAAGACATCCCTAGCGGGAGGGCCGAGCAGTTCTTC. Its protein is CASSQDIPSGRAEQFF. This sequence joins TRBV3-1 and TRBJ2-1; 12 bases are shared with TRBD2. Unmatched junction bases numbered 7, after V lost 0 bases and J lost 10 bases. The CDR3 consists of 16 residues. In germline, CDR1 is LGHDT, CDR2 YNNKEL (reference sequence).

The V gene is TRBV12-3 or TRBV12-4, the J gene TRBJ2-1; 10 nucleotides line up with TRBD1. V shed 5 bases, J shed 7 bases, and the junction held 8 bases outside the gene matches. The CDR3 extends over 15 amino acids. CDR3 residues: CASSTRDRGRNEQFF. The CDR3 DNA follows: TGTGCCAGCAGTACCCGGGACAGGGGTCGGAATGAGCAGTTCTTC.

The chain carries TRBV20-1 and TRBJ2-7; perhaps TRBD2 as D (6 bases). Germline-derived CDR1 and CDR2 are DFQATT and SNEGSKA (reference sequence). This CDR3 spans 14 amino acids. Trimming took 5 bases from V and 2 from J, leaving 16 bases between them. The CDR3 bases are TGCAGTGCTGCCGATCCGGGAGTTGCCTACGAGCAGTACTTC. Encoded protein: CSAADPGVAYEQYF.

For this clonotype: The junction shows a germline mismatch at one end, possibly a read error. The V gene is TRBV6-6, the J gene TRBJ2-7; D ambiguous. This CDR3 has 12 residues. The germline CDR1 and CDR2 sequences are MNHNY and SVGAGI (reference sequence). The CDR3, as DNA: TGTGCCAGCGGAGAGATCTCCTACGGGCAGTACTTC. This translates into CASGEISYGQYF.

This clonotype was detected only a few times. The chain is built from TRBV30 and TRBJ1-4; possibly TRBD1 for D (6 bases). The CDR3 has 13 amino acids. From germline, CDR1 is GTSNPN and CDR2 SVGIG (reference sequence). V lost 1 base to trimming and J lost 7 bases, with 10 bases between them. In DNA form, the CDR3 reads TGTGCCTGGAGTGAACAGGGCGGTGAAAAACTGTTTTTT. It yields the protein CAWSEQGGEKLFF.

There are a few counts of this clonotype. The V call is TRBV7-2, the J call TRBJ1-5; D unresolved. Trimming took off 1 base at V and 0 bases at J, with 7 bases between the two ends. The CDR3 loop spans 15 amino acids. CDR1 is SGHTA and CDR2 is FQGNSA in the germline V gene. The CDR3 sequence: CASSLVVNSNQPQHF. The DNA for the CDR3 is TGTGCCAGCAGCTTAGTTGTCAATAGCAATCAGCCCCAGCATTTT.

There are many counts of this clonotype. The chain couples TRBV12-3 or TRBV12-4 to TRBJ2-5; 8 nucleotides match TRBD2. This CDR3 has 15 residues. V shed 6 bases, J shed 2 bases, and the junction held 8 bases outside the gene matches. The CDR3 coding sequence is TGTGCCAGCAGCCCCCCCGGGACTAGGCAAGAGACCCAGTACTTC. It specifies CASSPPGTRQETQYF.